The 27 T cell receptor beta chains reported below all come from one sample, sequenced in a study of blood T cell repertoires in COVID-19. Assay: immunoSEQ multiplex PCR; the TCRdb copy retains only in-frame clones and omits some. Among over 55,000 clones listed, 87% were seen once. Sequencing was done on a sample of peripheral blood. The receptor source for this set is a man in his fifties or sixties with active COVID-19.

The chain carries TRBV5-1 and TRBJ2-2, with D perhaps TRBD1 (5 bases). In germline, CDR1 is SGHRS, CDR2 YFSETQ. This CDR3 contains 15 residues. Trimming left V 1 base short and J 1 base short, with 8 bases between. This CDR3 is CASSLSQGNTGELFF. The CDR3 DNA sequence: TGCGCCAGCAGCTTGAGTCAGGGGAACACCGGGGAGCTGTTTTTT.

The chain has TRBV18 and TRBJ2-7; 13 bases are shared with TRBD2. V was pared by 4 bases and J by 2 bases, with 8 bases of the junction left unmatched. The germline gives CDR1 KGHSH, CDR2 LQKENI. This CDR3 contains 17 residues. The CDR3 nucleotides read TGTGCCAGCTCACGCCGAGGGACTAGCGGGGCAACCTACGAGCAGTACTTC. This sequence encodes CASSRRGTSGATYEQYF.

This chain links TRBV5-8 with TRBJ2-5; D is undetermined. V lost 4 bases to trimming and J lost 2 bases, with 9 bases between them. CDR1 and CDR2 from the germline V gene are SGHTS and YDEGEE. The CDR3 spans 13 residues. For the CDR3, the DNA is TGTGCCAGCAGCGTCCAGGTACAAGAGACCCAGTACTTC. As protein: CASSVQVQETQYF.

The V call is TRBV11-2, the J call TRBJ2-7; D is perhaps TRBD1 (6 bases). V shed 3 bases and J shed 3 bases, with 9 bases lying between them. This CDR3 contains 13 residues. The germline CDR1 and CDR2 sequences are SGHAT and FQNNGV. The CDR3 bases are TGTGCCAGCAGCTTTAGACAGGACTACGAGCAGTACTTC. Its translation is CASSFRQDYEQYF.

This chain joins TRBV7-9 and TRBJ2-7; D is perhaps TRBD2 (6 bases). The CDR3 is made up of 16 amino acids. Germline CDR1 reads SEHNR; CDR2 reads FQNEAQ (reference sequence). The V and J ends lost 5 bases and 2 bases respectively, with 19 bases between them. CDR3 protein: CASSPSDGPGAYEQYF. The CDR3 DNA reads TGTGCCAGCAGCCCTAGCGACGGCCCTGGGGCCTACGAGCAGTACTTC.

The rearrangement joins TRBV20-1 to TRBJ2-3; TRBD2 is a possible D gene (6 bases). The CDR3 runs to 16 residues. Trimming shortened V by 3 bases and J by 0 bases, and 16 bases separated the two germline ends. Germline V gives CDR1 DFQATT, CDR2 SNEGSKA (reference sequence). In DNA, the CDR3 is TGCAGTGCTAGTAATCGAGGTAGCGGAAGCACAGATACGCAGTATTTT. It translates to CSASNRGSGSTDTQYF.

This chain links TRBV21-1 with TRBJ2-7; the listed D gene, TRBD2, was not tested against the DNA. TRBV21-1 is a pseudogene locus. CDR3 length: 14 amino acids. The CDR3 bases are TGTGCCAGCAGCAGGGTGAGGCCCACCTACGAGCAGTACTTC. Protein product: CASSRVRPTYEQYF.

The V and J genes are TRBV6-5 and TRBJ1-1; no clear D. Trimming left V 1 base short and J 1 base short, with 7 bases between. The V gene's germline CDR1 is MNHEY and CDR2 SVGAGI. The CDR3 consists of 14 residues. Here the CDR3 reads CASSYLQPNTEAFF. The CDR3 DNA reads TGTGCCAGCAGTTACTTACAGCCGAACACTGAAGCTTTCTTT.

CDR3 coding DNA: TGTGCCTGGAAGGGGGCAGTAACCTACGAGCAGTACTTC. Translated: CAWKGAVTYEQYF. The chain combines TRBV30 with TRBJ2-7, with 7 bases aligning to TRBD1. The CDR3 runs to 13 residues. Germline V lookup: CDR1 GTSNPN, CDR2 SVGIG (reference sequence). V lost 4 bases to trimming and J lost 2 bases; unmatched junction nucleotides: 5.

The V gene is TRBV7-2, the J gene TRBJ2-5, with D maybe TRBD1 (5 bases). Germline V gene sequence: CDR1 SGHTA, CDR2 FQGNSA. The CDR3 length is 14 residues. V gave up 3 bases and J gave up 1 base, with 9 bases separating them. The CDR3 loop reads CASSLNRFQETQYF. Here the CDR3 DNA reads TGTGCCAGCAGCTTGAACAGGTTCCAAGAGACCCAGTACTTC.

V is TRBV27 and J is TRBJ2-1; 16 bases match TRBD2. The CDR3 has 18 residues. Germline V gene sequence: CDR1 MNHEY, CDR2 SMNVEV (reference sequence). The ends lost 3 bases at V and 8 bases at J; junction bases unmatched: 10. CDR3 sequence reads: CASSFLGTSGGAVDEQFF. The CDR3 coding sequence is TGTGCCAGCAGTTTTTTGGGGACTAGCGGGGGGGCCGTAGATGAGCAGTTCTTC.

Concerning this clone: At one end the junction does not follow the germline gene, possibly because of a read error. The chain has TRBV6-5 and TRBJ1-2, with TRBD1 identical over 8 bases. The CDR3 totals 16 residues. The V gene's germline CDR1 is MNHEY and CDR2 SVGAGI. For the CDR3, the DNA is TGTACCAGCAGTTACTCGAGAACAGGGGGAGGATATGGCTACACCTTC. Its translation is CTSSYSRTGGGYGYTF.

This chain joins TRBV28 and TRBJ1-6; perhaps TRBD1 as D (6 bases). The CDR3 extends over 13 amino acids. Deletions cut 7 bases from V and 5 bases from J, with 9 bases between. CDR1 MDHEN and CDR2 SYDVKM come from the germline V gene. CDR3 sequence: CASNRVDNSPLHF. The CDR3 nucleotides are TGTGCCAGCAACAGGGTAGATAATTCACCCCTCCACTTT.

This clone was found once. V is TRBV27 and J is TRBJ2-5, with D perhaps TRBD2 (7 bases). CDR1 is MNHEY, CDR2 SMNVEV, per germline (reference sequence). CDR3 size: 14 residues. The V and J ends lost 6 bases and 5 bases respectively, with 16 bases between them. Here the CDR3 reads CASRIGGAWETQYF. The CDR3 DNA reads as TGTGCCAGCAGAATAGGGGGGGCGTGGGAGACCCAGTACTTC.

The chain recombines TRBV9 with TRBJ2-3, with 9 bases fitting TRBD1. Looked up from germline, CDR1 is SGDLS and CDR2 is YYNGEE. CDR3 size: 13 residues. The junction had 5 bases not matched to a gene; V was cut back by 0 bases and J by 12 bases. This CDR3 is CASSVGGTGRQYF. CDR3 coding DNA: TGTGCCAGCAGCGTAGGTGGGACAGGGAGACAGTATTTT.

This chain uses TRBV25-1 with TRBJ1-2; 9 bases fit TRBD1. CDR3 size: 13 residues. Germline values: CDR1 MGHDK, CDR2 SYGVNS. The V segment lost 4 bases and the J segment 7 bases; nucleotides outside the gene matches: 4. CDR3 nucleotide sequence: TGTGCCAGCAGTGGAACAGGGGGCCGTGGCTACACCTTC. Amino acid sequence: CASSGTGGRGYTF.

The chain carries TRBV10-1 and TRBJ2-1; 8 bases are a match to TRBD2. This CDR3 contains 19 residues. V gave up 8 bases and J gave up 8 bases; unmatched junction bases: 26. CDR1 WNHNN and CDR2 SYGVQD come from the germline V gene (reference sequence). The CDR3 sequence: CASRRIPGEAGDPAYEQFF. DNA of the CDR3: TGCGCCAGCCGCAGGATACCGGGAGAAGCGGGGGATCCCGCGTATGAGCAGTTCTTC.

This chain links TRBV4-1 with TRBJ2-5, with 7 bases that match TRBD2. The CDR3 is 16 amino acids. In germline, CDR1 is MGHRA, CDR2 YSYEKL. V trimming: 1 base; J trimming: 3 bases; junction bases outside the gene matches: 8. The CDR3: CASSQAWASGEETQYF. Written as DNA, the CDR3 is TGCGCCAGCAGCCAAGCCTGGGCTAGCGGAGAAGAGACCCAGTACTTC.

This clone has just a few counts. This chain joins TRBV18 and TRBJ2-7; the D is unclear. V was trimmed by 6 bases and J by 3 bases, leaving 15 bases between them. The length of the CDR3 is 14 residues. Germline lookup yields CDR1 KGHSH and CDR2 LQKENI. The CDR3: CASSPQETFYEQYF. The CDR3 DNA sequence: TGTGCCAGCTCTCCGCAGGAAACCTTCTACGAGCAGTACTTC.

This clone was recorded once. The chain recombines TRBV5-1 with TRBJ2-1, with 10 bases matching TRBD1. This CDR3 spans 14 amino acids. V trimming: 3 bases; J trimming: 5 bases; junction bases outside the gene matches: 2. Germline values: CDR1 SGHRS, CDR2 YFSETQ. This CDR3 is CASSWGTGDNEQFF. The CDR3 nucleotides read TGCGCCAGCAGCTGGGGGACAGGGGACAATGAGCAGTTCTTC.

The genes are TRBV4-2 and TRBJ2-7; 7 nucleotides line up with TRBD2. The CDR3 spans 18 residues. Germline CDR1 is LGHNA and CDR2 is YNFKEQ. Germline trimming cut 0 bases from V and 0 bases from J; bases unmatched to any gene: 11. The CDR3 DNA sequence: TGTGCCAGCAGCCAAGACCTAGCGGCCGAGGAACGCTCCTACGAGCAGTACTTC. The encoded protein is CASSQDLAAEERSYEQYF.

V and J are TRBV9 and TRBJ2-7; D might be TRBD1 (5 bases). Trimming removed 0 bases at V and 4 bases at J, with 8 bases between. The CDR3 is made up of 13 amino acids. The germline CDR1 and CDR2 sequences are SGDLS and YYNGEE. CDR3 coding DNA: TGTGCCAGCAGCGTAGAAGACAGTTACGAGCAGTACTTC. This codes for CASSVEDSYEQYF.

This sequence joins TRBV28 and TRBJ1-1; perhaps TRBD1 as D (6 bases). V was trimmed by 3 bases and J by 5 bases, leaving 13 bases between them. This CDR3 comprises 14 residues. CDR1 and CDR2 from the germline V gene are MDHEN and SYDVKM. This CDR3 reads CASSFRGAFTEAFF. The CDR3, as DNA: TGTGCCAGCAGTTTTCGGGGGGCTTTTACTGAAGCTTTCTTT.

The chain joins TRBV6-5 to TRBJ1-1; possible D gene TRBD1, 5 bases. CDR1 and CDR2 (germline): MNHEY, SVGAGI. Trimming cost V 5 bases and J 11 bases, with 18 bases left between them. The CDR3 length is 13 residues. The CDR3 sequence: CASSTPGGVSAFF. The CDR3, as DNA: TGTGCCAGCAGTACTCCGGGGGGGGTCTCTGCTTTCTTT.

CDR3 bases: TGTGCCAGCAGCTTGGCCGGGACAGTTAACTATGGCTACACCTTC. This encodes CASSLAGTVNYGYTF. The rearrangement links TRBV5-6 to TRBJ1-2, with TRBD1 identical over 7 bases. The CDR3 has 15 residues. Losses at the gene ends were 0 bases for V and 1 base for J; bases not matched to a gene: 3. Per the germline V gene, CDR1 is SGHDT and CDR2 is YYEEEE.

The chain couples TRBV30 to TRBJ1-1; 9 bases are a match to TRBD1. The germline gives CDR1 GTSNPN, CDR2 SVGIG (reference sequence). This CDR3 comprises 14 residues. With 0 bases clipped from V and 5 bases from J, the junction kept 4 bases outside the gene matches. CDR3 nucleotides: TGTGCCTGGAGTGTAGGGACAGGGAATACTGAAGCTTTCTTT. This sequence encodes CAWSVGTGNTEAFF.

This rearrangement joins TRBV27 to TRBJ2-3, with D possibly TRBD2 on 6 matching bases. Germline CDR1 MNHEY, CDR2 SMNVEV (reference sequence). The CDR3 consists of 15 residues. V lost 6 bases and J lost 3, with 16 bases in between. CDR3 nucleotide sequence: TGTGCCAGCAGAGACAGCCGGCGGGGAACAGATACGCAGTATTTT. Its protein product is CASRDSRRGTDTQYF.